This TCR beta chain was observed in a study of T cell repertoires in cytomegalovirus infection. Study overall: Both CMV infection and a matching HLA type were indicated by public TCR beta signatures.

TCRdb reanalysed the reads using MiXCR and keeps one entry per CDR3 protein. The table has a few hundred thousand distinct CDR3 sequences, around 30% seen once. With respect to this clonotype: Its antigen is still unknown.

Regarding the study as a whole: Summed public TCR beta family frequency identified CMV carriers bearing the relevant HLA. Predominance within the ex vivo response was attributable to HLA-C-restricted CMV-specific TCR beta clonotypes.

There are 16 residues in the CDR3. Germline V gene lookup returns CDR1 KGHSH and CDR2 LQKENI. Trimming pared 2 bases from V and 2 bases from J, leaving 13 bases between. The sequencing here drew on cultured PBMCs, taken from culture after CMV antigen stimulation. This receptor was obtained from a human donor in good health (CMV status not recorded). Some clones in this sample may be carry-over from other donors' samples. This rearrangement joins TRBV18 to TRBJ2-4, with D possibly being TRBD2 (5 bases). CDR3 in DNA: TGTGCCAGCTCACCAATCCACAGCGGTCCCAAAAACATTCAGTACTTC. Amino acid sequence: CASSPIHSGPKNIQYF. The full variable domain, rest sourced from reference TRBV18 and TRBJ2-4, is NAGVMQNPRHLVRRRGQEARLRCSPMKGHSHVYWYRQLPEEGLKFMVYLQKENIIDESGMPKERFSAEFPKEGPSILRIQQVVRGDSAAYFCASSPIHSGPKNIQYFGAGTRLSVL.